A single sample is the source of the 19 T cell receptor beta chains below, sequenced in a study of shared clonotypes between healthy human individuals (dated by TCRdb to the early 2020s). Library construction relied on the immunoSEQ multiplex PCR assay. As stored in TCRdb, this immuneACCESS dataset retains in-frame rearrangements with V and J assigned. A fraction of the clones does not appear; measured against another copy, unresolved V genes explain less than half of the discrepancy, and the remainder lacks a known reason. Recorded for this sample are some 1 million clones; more than 65% of them occurred a single time. Approximately 1.5% of the sample belongs to the ten largest clones. The specimen sequenced was memory CD4+ T cells sorted from blood. According to the study, the label for this sample's cell subset or site signals: CD45RA-negative fraction. The receptor set was obtained from a man aged 18 to 29 in good health.

V and J are TRBV5-1 and TRBJ2-1, with TRBD2 matching over 8 bases. Germline CDR1 reads SGHRS; CDR2 reads YFSETQ. The CDR3 is 16 amino acids. J gave up 7 bases and V 4 bases, and 13 bases lay outside the gene matches. CDR3 DNA: TGCGCCAGCAGCACTGGACTAGCTCTCGTTCATAATGAGCAGTTCTTC. Protein sequence: CASSTGLALVHNEQFF.

The chain couples TRBV2 to TRBJ2-1, with 10 bases fitting TRBD1. V lost 11 bases to trimming and J lost 4 bases; unmatched junction nucleotides: 8. The CDR3 has 14 residues. Looked up from germline, CDR1 is SNHLY and CDR2 is FYNNEI. CDR3 nucleotide sequence: TGTGCCTCCCGGCTGGACAGGGGGTACAATGAGCAGTTCTTC. Protein product: CASRLDRGYNEQFF.

This clone was counted once. J is TRBJ2-5 and V is TRBV10-3; no clear D. The V gene's germline CDR1 is ENHRY and CDR2 SYGVKD. The CDR3 length is 12 residues. Between the trimmed V and J ends, which lost 5 bases and 4 bases, there was a span of 8 bases. For the CDR3, the DNA is TGTGCCATCAGTATCGATGGAGAGACCCAGTACTTC. Protein product: CAISIDGETQYF.

In its sample, this clone was seen once. V gene TRBV27 combines with J gene TRBJ1-4, with D tentatively TRBD1 (5 bases). This CDR3 spans 15 amino acids. Germline lookup yields CDR1 MNHEY and CDR2 SMNVEV (reference sequence). The V gene lost 6 bases and the J gene lost 7 bases, with 18 bases spanning the gap. CDR3 bases: TGTGCCAGCAGAAAAACCGGGGCGAATGGTGAAAAACTGTTTTTT. Its protein is CASRKTGANGEKLFF.

The V and J genes are TRBV6-5 and TRBJ2-7; weak D call: TRBD1 (6 bases). CDR3 length: 12 residues. V was cut by 8 bases and J by 3 bases, with 11 bases left in between. The germline CDR1 and CDR2 sequences are MNHEY and SVGAGI. CDR3 nucleotide sequence: TGTGCCAGCGGGGACAACATCTACGAGCAGTACTTC. Residues: CASGDNIYEQYF.

This sequence joins TRBV6-5 and TRBJ2-5, with 10 nucleotides matching TRBD2. The CDR3 extends over 14 amino acids. Germline V gene data show CDR1 as MNHEY and CDR2 as SVGAGI. With 2 bases clipped from V and 4 bases from J, the junction kept 1 base outside the gene matches. DNA for the CDR3: TGTGCCAGCAGTTACGCTAGCGGGAGAGAGACCCAGTACTTC. This translates into CASSYASGRETQYF.

The chain employs TRBV7-9 and TRBJ2-1; D uncertain. Germline loops: CDR1 SEHNR, CDR2 FQNEAQ (reference sequence). V gave up 5 bases and J gave up 3 bases, with 14 bases separating them. CDR3 length equals 15 residues. DNA of the CDR3: TGTGCCAGCAGCACGGGCGGTGGTGGCTACAATGAGCAGTTCTTC. Protein product: CASSTGGGGYNEQFF.

This rearrangement joins TRBV7-2 to TRBJ2-7; 8 positions agree with TRBD1. The germline CDR1 and CDR2 sequences are SGHTA and FQGNSA. The CDR3 loop spans 17 amino acids. V lost 0 bases to trimming and J lost 2 bases; unmatched junction nucleotides: 9. CDR3 bases: TGTGCCAGCAGCTTAGCTATGGCTACACAGGGGGCCTACGAGCAGTACTTC. This encodes CASSLAMATQGAYEQYF.

The chain has TRBV7-2 and TRBJ2-1; D might be TRBD1 (5 bases). Trimming removed 1 base at V and 2 bases at J, with 9 bases between. Per germline, CDR1 SGHTA and CDR2 FQGNSA. This CDR3 spans 15 amino acids. CDR3 coding DNA: TGTGCCAGCAGCTTAGGGGGCTCTCCCTACAATGAGCAGTTCTTC. It is translated as CASSLGGSPYNEQFF.

This chain connects TRBV11-3 to TRBJ2-1, with D possibly being TRBD1 (6 bases). The CDR3 totals 16 residues. The germline V and J ends were trimmed by 8 bases and 0 bases, with 17 bases remaining between them. The germline gives CDR1 SGHNT, CDR2 YENEEA. For the CDR3, the DNA is TGTGCCAGCTCCTATTCTGCGGACAGCTCCTACAATGAGCAGTTCTTC. Amino acids: CASSYSADSSYNEQFF.

This clone was seen a single time. This chain joins TRBV4-1 and TRBJ1-5; D is uncertain. The CDR3 has 14 amino acids. Germline V gene sequence: CDR1 MGHRA, CDR2 YSYEKL. The V end was cut by 1 base, the J end by 4 bases, with 8 bases between. The CDR3 spells CASSQGAGNQPQHF. CDR3 nucleotide sequence: TGCGCCAGCAGCCAAGGGGCGGGTAATCAGCCCCAGCATTTT.

The V call is TRBV7-2, the J call TRBJ1-4, with D unclear. Trimming removed 3 bases from V and 8 bases from J, with 7 bases in between. The CDR3 consists of 12 residues. Germline V gene lookup returns CDR1 SGHTA and CDR2 FQGNSA. The CDR3 DNA sequence: TGTGCCAGCAGCTTGGACGCGGAAAAACTGTTTTTT. As protein: CASSLDAEKLFF.

The chain recombines TRBV6-6 with TRBJ2-4, with D unclear. With 7 bases removed from V and 8 bases from J, the gap between germline ends came to 6 bases. The germline V gene has CDR1 MNHNY and CDR2 SVGAGI (reference sequence). This CDR3 is 10 amino acids long. This chain's CDR3 is CASTGDIQYF. CDR3 nucleotides: TGTGCCAGCACTGGGGACATTCAGTACTTC.

The V and J genes are TRBV5-4 and TRBJ2-2, with D unclear. The germline CDR1 and CDR2 sequences are SGHNT and YYREEE (reference sequence). The CDR3 has 13 amino acids. V was pared by 6 bases and J by 2 bases, with 8 bases between. The CDR3 DNA follows: TGTGCCAGCACCATTCCAAACACCGGGGAGCTGTTTTTT. Translation: CASTIPNTGELFF.

J is TRBJ1-2 and V is TRBV15; 8 positions match TRBD1. Germline assignment: CDR1 LNHNV and CDR2 YYDKDF (reference sequence). This CDR3 comprises 15 residues. Unmatched junction bases numbered 4, after V lost 0 bases and J lost 4 bases. The CDR3 bases are TGTGCCACCAGCAGAGATTGGCAGGGGGCCTATGGCTACACCTTC. Its protein product is CATSRDWQGAYGYTF. The full variable domain, completed using reference TRBV15 and TRBJ1-2, is DAMVIQNPRYQVTQFGKPVTLSCSQTLNHNVMYWYQQKSSQAPKLLFHYYDKDFNNEADTPDNFQSRRPNTSFCFLDIRSPGLGDTAMYLCATSRDWQGAYGYTFGSGTRLTVV.

The chain links TRBV7-9 to TRBJ2-2; the D gene is possibly TRBD1 (5 bases). CDR1 and CDR2 from the germline V gene are SEHNR and FQNEAQ (reference sequence). This CDR3 comprises 15 residues. The germline V and J ends were trimmed by 3 bases and 4 bases, with 12 bases remaining between them. The CDR3 is CASSFGAAATGELFF. The CDR3 DNA reads TGTGCCAGCAGCTTTGGGGCGGCGGCCACCGGGGAGCTGTTTTTT.

Details on this clone: At the DNA level, this CDR3 is encoded by other sequences in the same sample as well. This chain links TRBV30 with TRBJ2-1; maybe TRBD2 (5 bases). This CDR3 region has 14 residues. Trimming shortened V by 0 bases and J by 3 bases, and 9 bases separated the two germline ends. Germline assignment: CDR1 GTSNPN and CDR2 SVGIG (reference sequence). This chain's CDR3 is CAWSVGGLYNEQFF. The CDR3 nucleotides read TGTGCCTGGAGTGTAGGCGGACTCTACAATGAGCAGTTCTTC.

The V gene is TRBV19, the J gene TRBJ2-1; D may be TRBD2 (5 bases). V lost 3 bases, J lost 0 bases, and 9 bases lay in between. Germline V gives CDR1 LNHDA, CDR2 SQIVND (reference sequence). There are 15 residues in the CDR3. The chain's CDR3 is CASSMRESSYNEQFF. CDR3 DNA sequence: TGTGCCAGTAGTATGAGGGAAAGCTCCTACAATGAGCAGTTCTTC.

In the case of this clone: Other DNA sequences in the sample encode the same CDR3. The chain recombines TRBV11-1 with TRBJ1-1, with a weak D call TRBD1 (6 bases). V dropped 4 bases and J dropped 2 bases, with 8 bases sitting between them. Germline V gene sequence: CDR1 SGHAT, CDR2 FQDESV (reference sequence). This CDR3 spans 13 amino acids. In nucleotides, the CDR3 is TGTGCCAGCAGCTCACAGGGTAACACTGAAGCTTTCTTT. Translated: CASSSQGNTEAFF.